The sequence of this T cell receptor (beta chain) was determined in a study of blood T cell repertoires in COVID-19. About the study: Acute-phase and convalescent COVID-19 samples originated in the United States, Italy and Spain. PBMCs, B-cell-depleted T cells, or T cells were the source of the cDNA or gDNA that made up the material.

Under the authors' procedure: Using reference gene primer amplification, nucleated cell counts were estimated. Only in-frame clones appear in the TCRdb table, and some are missing; sequencing was by immunoSEQ multiplex PCR. V and J calls and clone size are as listed in that table; D and trimming were resolved from the DNA. The sample has roughly 100,000 clones, roughly four fifths seen once. CDR1 is SGHRS, CDR2 YFSETQ, per germline. Unmatched junction bases numbered 9, after V lost 4 bases and J lost 4 bases. The CDR3 extends over 15 amino acids. The specimen sequenced was peripheral blood. The chain combines TRBV5-1 with TRBJ2-5; 8 nucleotides line up with TRBD1. The TCR was taken from a woman over 75 with acute or convalescent COVID-19. DNA for the CDR3: TGCGCCAGCAGCCCCGACAGGGGTGGAAGAGAGACCCAGTACTTC. Amino acid sequence: CASSPDRGGRETQYF. The variable domain in full, with the rest retrieved from reference TRBV5-1 and TRBJ2-5, is KAGVTQTPRYLIKTRGQQVTLSCSPISGHRSVSWYQQTPGQGLQFLFEYFSETQRNKGNFPGRFSGRQFSNSRSEMNVSTLELGDSALYLCASSPDRGGRETQYFGPGTRLLVL.